This T cell receptor beta chain was obtained from a study of vaccination and CD4 T cells after COVID-19. The treatment is: approximately nine-day PBMC culture with coronavirus spike peptide pools or control peptides (ViraFEST assay). As for this clonotype: Its cognate antigen is unknown.

V was cut by 7 bases and J by 4 bases, with 16 bases left in between. CDR1 is DFQATT and CDR2 is SNEGSKA in the germline V gene (reference sequence). The CDR3 is 13 residues long. The Oncomine TCR Beta short-read assay sequenced DNA from cultured CD4+ T cells. Genomic DNA was taken out of cultured CD4+ T cells by extraction. Each CDR3 protein gets one entry after TCRdb re-called the PCR reads with MiXCR. Among some 10,000 distinct CDR3 sequences listed, roughly 31% were seen once. The source material was CD4+ T cells from blood, cultured in vitro. The sequence was obtained from a human donor who had recovered from COVID-19. The chain carries TRBV20-1 and TRBJ1-1; possible D gene TRBD1, 6 bases. The CDR3 reads CSGDVGASTEAFF. The CDR3 DNA reads as TGCAGTGGGGATGTGGGGGCGAGCACTGAAGCTTTCTTT.